This note documents a single T cell receptor (beta chain) sequence. The antigen is undetermined. Reverse transcription of roughly 0.5 to 1 ug RNA used random hexamers. The authors amplified TCR beta CDR3 across 54 Vbeta and 13 Jbeta using immunoSEQ multiplex PCR. TCRdb itself ran the immunoSEQ multiplex PCR reads through MiXCR, one entry per CDR3 protein. This table has some 200,000 distinct CDR3 sequences, about 95% appearing once. The sample comes from a study of CD8 T cells in Susac syndrome. The study, taken as a whole, reports: The study recognized that its TCR sequencing and HLA analysis covered a relatively small number of individuals.

CD8+ and CD4+ T cells from blood underwent TCR beta sequencing, which was carried out in a high-throughput format. Purification of the CD8+ and CD4+ T cells relied on negative isolation, and TEMRA cells underwent FACS enrichment. The CDR3 runs to 15 residues. V shed 4 bases, J shed 0 bases, and the junction held 5 bases outside the gene matches. The V gene's germline CDR1 is LNHNV and CDR2 YYDKDF (reference sequence). The rearrangement uses TRBV15 and TRBJ1-2; 7 nucleotides agree with TRBD1. This clonotype was sampled from a human donor in good health. The sequencing input was CD4+ T cells from PBMCs. CDR3 region: CATSKTGMANYGYTF. The CDR3 nucleotides read TGTGCCACCAGCAAGACAGGGATGGCTAACTATGGCTACACCTTC.